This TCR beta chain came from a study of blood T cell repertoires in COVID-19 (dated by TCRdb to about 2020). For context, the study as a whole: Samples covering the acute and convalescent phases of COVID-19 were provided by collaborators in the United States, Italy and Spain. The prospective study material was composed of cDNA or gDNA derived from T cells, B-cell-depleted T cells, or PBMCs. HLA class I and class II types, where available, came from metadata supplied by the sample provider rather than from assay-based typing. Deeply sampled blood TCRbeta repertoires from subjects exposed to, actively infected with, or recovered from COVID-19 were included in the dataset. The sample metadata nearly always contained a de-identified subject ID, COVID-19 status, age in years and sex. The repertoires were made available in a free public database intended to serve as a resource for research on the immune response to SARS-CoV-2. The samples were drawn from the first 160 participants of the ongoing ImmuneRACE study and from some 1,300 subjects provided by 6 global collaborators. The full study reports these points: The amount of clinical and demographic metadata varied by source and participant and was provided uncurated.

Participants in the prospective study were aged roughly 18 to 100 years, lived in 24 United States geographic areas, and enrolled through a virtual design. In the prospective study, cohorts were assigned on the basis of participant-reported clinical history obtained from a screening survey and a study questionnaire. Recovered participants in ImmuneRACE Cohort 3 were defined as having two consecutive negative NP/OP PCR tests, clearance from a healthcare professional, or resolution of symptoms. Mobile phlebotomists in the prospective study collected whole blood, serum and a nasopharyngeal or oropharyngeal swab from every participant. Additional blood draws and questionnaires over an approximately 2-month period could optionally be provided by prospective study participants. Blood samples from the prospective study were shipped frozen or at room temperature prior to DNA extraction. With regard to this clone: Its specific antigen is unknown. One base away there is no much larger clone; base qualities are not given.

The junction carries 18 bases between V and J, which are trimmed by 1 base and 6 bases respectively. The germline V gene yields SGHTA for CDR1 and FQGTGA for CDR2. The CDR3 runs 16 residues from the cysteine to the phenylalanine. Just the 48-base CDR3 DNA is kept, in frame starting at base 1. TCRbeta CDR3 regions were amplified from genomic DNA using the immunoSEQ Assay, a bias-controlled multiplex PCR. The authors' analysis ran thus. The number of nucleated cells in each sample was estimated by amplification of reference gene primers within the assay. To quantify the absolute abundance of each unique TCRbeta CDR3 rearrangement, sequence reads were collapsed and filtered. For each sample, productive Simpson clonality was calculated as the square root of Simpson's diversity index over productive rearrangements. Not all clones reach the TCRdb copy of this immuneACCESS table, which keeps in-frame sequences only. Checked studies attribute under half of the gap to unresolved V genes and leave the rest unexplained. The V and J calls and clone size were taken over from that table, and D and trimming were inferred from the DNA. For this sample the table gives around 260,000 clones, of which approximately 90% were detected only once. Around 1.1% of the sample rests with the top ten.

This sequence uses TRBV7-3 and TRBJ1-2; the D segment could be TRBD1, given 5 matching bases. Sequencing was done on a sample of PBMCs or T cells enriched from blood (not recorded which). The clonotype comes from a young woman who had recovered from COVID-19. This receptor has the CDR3 CASSLIAGGGRNGYTF. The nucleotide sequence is TGTGCCAGCAGCTTAATCGCCGGGGGAGGGAGAAATGGCTACACCTTC.